Below are 25 T cell receptor beta chains sequenced from a single sample in a study of cytomegalovirus exposure and HLA in healthy donors. Produced via immunoSEQ multiplex PCR; TCRdb's table is partial and in-frame only. The repertoire holds 250,000 to 400,000 clones, 88% seen once, with around 0.96% in the top ten. Sequencing was performed on PBMCs. All receptors come from a man younger than 45 in good health and CMV-seronegative.

V gene TRBV30 combines with J gene TRBJ1-2; 9 bases agree with TRBD1. In germline, CDR1 is GTSNPN, CDR2 SVGIG (reference sequence). J lost 3 bases, V lost 1 base, and 12 bases had no gene match. The CDR3 has 17 residues. Here the CDR3 DNA reads TGTGCCTGGAGTGAACTCCAATACAGGGGGCGAGACTATGGCTACACCTTC. Its protein product is CAWSELQYRGRDYGYTF.

The V gene is TRBV5-8, the J gene TRBJ2-4, with TRBD2 as a possible D gene (6 bases). CDR1 and CDR2 (germline): SGHTS, YDEGEE. The ends were cut back, 1 base at V and 3 bases at J, with 8 bases in the middle. This CDR3 has 14 residues. This chain's CDR3 is CASSLRGGKNIQYF. CDR3 coding DNA: TGTGCCAGCAGCTTGAGGGGAGGCAAAAACATTCAGTACTTC. The variable domain in full, with the rest retrieved from reference TRBV5-8 and TRBJ2-4, is EAGVTQSPTHLIKTRGQQATLRCSPISGHTSVYWYQQALGLGLQFLLWYDEGEERNRGNFPPRFSGRQFPNYSSELNVNALELEDSALYLCASSLRGGKNIQYFGAGTRLSVL.

The rearrangement joins TRBV18 to TRBJ2-5, with D possibly TRBD2 on 6 matching bases. The CDR3 runs 14 residues. Germline V gene lookup returns CDR1 KGHSH and CDR2 LQKENI. Between the trimmed V and J ends, which lost 3 bases and 4 bases, there was a span of 12 bases. CDR3 sequence (DNA): TGTGCCAGCTCACCGGTCGGGGGTGGAGAGACCCAGTACTTC. Protein sequence: CASSPVGGGETQYF.

V and J are TRBV25-1 and TRBJ1-4; no firm D call. The CDR3 loop spans 11 amino acids. V was cut by 7 bases and J by 7 bases, with 7 bases left in between. The germline gives CDR1 MGHDK, CDR2 SYGVNS. CDR3 sequence: CASTYLEKLFF. The CDR3 bases are TGTGCCAGCACTTATCTTGAAAAACTGTTTTTT.

The J gene is TRBJ2-6, the V gene TRBV12-5; TRBD1 matches 9 bases. CDR1 is LGHNT and CDR2 is FRNRAP in the germline V gene. The CDR3 runs 17 residues. J lost 3 bases, V lost 1 base, and 4 bases had no gene match. For the CDR3, the DNA is TGTGCTAGTGGTTTGGGGGACAGGGTGTATGGGGCCAACGTCCTGACTTTC. The encoded protein is CASGLGDRVYGANVLTF. Based on the CDR3 plus reference TRBV12-5 and TRBJ2-6, the full variable domain is DARVTQTPRHKVTEMGQEVTMRCQPILGHNTVFWYRQTMMQGLELLAYFRNRAPLDDSGMPKDRFSAEMPDATLATLKIQPSEPRDSAVYFCASGLGDRVYGANVLTFGAGSRLTVL.

The chain has TRBV2 and TRBJ1-1, with D hard to call. The CDR3 covers 10 residues. V gave up 3 bases and J gave up 11 bases, with 7 bases separating them. Germline V gene data show CDR1 as SNHLY and CDR2 as FYNNEI. The CDR3 loop reads CASSDGGAFF. The CDR3 DNA reads TGTGCCAGCAGTGACGGAGGGGCTTTCTTT.

The chain is built from TRBV7-9 and TRBJ2-1, with D possibly TRBD2 on 6 matching bases. V was shortened by 6 bases and J by 9 bases, with 18 bases between the two germline ends. This CDR3 comprises 14 residues. In germline, CDR1 is SEHNR, CDR2 FQNEAQ (reference sequence). The CDR3 is CASSPRLGFREQFF. CDR3 coding DNA: TGTGCCAGCAGTCCCCGACTAGGTTTTCGTGAGCAGTTCTTC.

Note on this clone: The identical CDR3 is also encoded by other nucleotide sequences in the sample. The rearrangement uses TRBV9 and TRBJ2-2; D is possibly TRBD1 (5 bases). V lost 4 bases and J 0 bases, leaving 13 bases between the germline ends. This CDR3 is built from 16 residues. Germline assignment: CDR1 SGDLS and CDR2 YYNGEE. CDR3 coding DNA: TGTGCCAGCAGCCCCCCAGGACAAGCGAACACCGGGGAGCTGTTTTTT. Its protein is CASSPPGQANTGELFF.

The J gene is TRBJ1-2, the V gene TRBV6-1; D is undetermined. The germline CDR1 and CDR2 sequences are MNHNS and SASEGT. This CDR3 contains 9 residues. Deletions cut 4 bases from V and 11 bases from J, with 5 bases between. CDR3 in amino acids: CASSAFYTF. The CDR3 coding sequence is TGTGCCAGCAGTGCCTTTTACACCTTC.

The rearrangement uses TRBV6-1 and TRBJ2-7, with D perhaps matching TRBD1 (7 bases). The CDR3 length is 14 residues. V lost 4 bases to trimming and J lost 6 bases, with 16 bases between them. From germline, CDR1 is MNHNS and CDR2 SASEGT. CDR3 region: CASSVDREVSEQYF. In DNA, the CDR3 is TGTGCCAGCAGTGTCGACAGGGAGGTGAGCGAGCAGTACTTC.

This chain links TRBV6-6 with TRBJ1-1; 7 bases are a match to TRBD1. Per the germline V gene, CDR1 is MNHNY and CDR2 is SVGAGI (reference sequence). Trimming removed 6 bases from V and 0 bases from J; junction bases left unmatched: 1. CDR3 length: 13 amino acids. CDR3 DNA sequence: TGTGCCAGCAGAGACAGGGTGAACACTGAAGCTTTCTTT. It codes for CASRDRVNTEAFF.

The rearrangement uses TRBV4-2 and TRBJ2-5, with D maybe TRBD2 (5 bases). The length of the CDR3 is 15 residues. V was shortened by 1 base and J by 6 bases, with 15 bases between the two germline ends. From germline, CDR1 is LGHNA and CDR2 YNFKEQ. CDR3 sequence: CASSQVAGERKTQYF. CDR3 nucleotide sequence: TGTGCCAGCAGCCAAGTGGCTGGGGAGAGGAAGACCCAGTACTTC.

CDR3 loop: CASSYSRGNYGYTF. CDR3 sequence (DNA): TGTGCCAGCAGTTACTCCCGCGGTAACTATGGCTACACCTTC. V gene TRBV6-5 combines with J gene TRBJ1-2; the D is unclear. The CDR3 covers 14 residues. In germline, CDR1 is MNHEY, CDR2 SVGAGI. V was shortened by 0 bases and J by 1 base, with 6 bases between the two germline ends.

The chain has TRBV10-3 and TRBJ1-2; 12 bases line up with TRBD1. From germline, CDR1 is ENHRY and CDR2 SYGVKD. Trimming cost V 3 bases and J 8 bases; bases outside gene matches: 4. The CDR3 contains 14 residues. DNA for the CDR3: TGTGCCATCAGTGACGGGACAGGGGGCGACGGCTACACCTTC. This encodes CAISDGTGGDGYTF.

The rearrangement links TRBV5-1 to TRBJ2-5; TRBD1 aligns across 7 bases. The V gene end was trimmed by 4 bases and the J gene end by 3 bases; junction bases not matched to a gene: 6. Germline-derived CDR1 and CDR2 are SGHRS and YFSETQ. CDR3 length equals 14 residues. Here the CDR3 DNA reads TGCGCCAGCAGCGCCGGACAGGCTGAAGAGACCCAGTACTTC. Translating gives CASSAGQAEETQYF. Combining the CDR3 with reference TRBV5-1 and TRBJ2-5 gives the whole variable domain KAGVTQTPRYLIKTRGQQVTLSCSPISGHRSVSWYQQTPGQGLQFLFEYFSETQRNKGNFPGRFSGRQFSNSRSEMNVSTLELGDSALYLCASSAGQAEETQYFGPGTRLLVL.

V gene TRBV15 combines with J gene TRBJ2-3; D is perhaps TRBD2 (6 bases). V lost 5 bases and J lost 1, with 7 bases in between. Germline CDR1 is LNHNV and CDR2 is YYDKDF (reference sequence). This CDR3 region has 13 residues. DNA of the CDR3: TGTGCCACCAGCCGCGGGGGCACAGATACGCAGTATTTT. Protein: CATSRGGTDTQYF.

The rearrangement joins TRBV10-2 to TRBJ2-1; D is uncertain. Between the trimmed V and J ends, which lost 0 bases and 3 bases, there was a span of 6 bases. Germline V gene lookup returns CDR1 WSHSY and CDR2 SAAADI. The CDR3 loop spans 14 amino acids. CDR3 nucleotide sequence: TGCGCCAGCAGTGAGTCGTTCCTCTACAATGAGCAGTTCTTC. Translating gives CASSESFLYNEQFF.

J is TRBJ2-3 and V is TRBV9, with D perhaps matching TRBD1 (6 bases). The V gene's germline CDR1 is SGDLS and CDR2 YYNGEE. V lost 4 bases, J lost 1 base, and 16 bases lay in between. The CDR3 is 16 residues long. The CDR3 here is CASSPTDRIRTDTQYF. The CDR3 nucleotides are TGTGCCAGCAGCCCTACCGACAGGATACGCACAGATACGCAGTATTTT.

A word on this clone: Other DNA sequences of this sample code for an identical CDR3. The chain employs TRBV5-5 and TRBJ2-7, with 7 positions matching TRBD1. Germline CDR1 is SGHKS and CDR2 is YYEKEE (reference sequence). The CDR3 consists of 15 residues. The ends lost 0 bases at V and 0 bases at J; junction bases unmatched: 3. CDR3 in DNA: TGTGCCAGCAGCTTGGAGACAGGGAGCTCCTACGAGCAGTACTTC. It encodes CASSLETGSSYEQYF.

The DNA of the CDR3 is TGTGCCAGTCTCGAGACAGAATACAATGAGCAGTTCTTC. Translation gives CASLETEYNEQFF. The gene calls are TRBV19 and TRBJ2-1; a possible D gene is TRBD1 (5 bases). The V gene lost 8 bases and the J gene lost 4 bases, with 12 bases spanning the gap. CDR3 size: 13 residues. The germline gives CDR1 LNHDA, CDR2 SQIVND (reference sequence).

The chain carries TRBV2 and TRBJ1-6; TRBD1 is a possible D gene (5 bases). This CDR3 is built from 17 residues. Germline-derived CDR1 and CDR2 are SNHLY and FYNNEI. The germline V and J ends were trimmed by 2 bases and 7 bases, with 18 bases remaining between them. The CDR3 spells CASSEFMVLDSNSPLHF. The CDR3 coding sequence is TGTGCCAGCAGTGAATTCATGGTTTTAGACAGCAATTCACCCCTCCACTTT.

This rearrangement joins TRBV7-9 to TRBJ1-1; weak D call: TRBD1 (6 bases). CDR3 length: 14 amino acids. Germline CDR1 SEHNR, CDR2 FQNEAQ (reference sequence). Trimming took off 3 bases at V and 2 bases at J, with 10 bases between the two ends. The CDR3 sequence: CASSFTGKNTEAFF. The CDR3 DNA is TGTGCCAGCAGCTTTACAGGGAAAAACACTGAAGCTTTCTTT.

The chain links TRBV7-9 to TRBJ2-5, with TRBD2 identical over 9 bases. Unmatched junction bases numbered 16, after V lost 2 bases and J lost 9 bases. Germline V gene sequence: CDR1 SEHNR, CDR2 FQNEAQ (reference sequence). The CDR3 is made up of 17 amino acids. CDR3 in amino acids: CASSLPVTSGPKRAQYF. The CDR3 DNA reads as TGTGCCAGCAGCTTACCGGTGACTAGCGGTCCCAAGAGGGCCCAGTACTTC.

J is TRBJ2-1 and V is TRBV20-1, with 7 bases that match TRBD2. This CDR3 is built from 11 residues. Germline V gives CDR1 DFQATT, CDR2 SNEGSKA (reference sequence). J lost 14 bases, V lost 6 bases, and 10 bases had no gene match. The CDR3 protein is CSADRGVREFF. DNA of the CDR3: TGCAGTGCCGACCGGGGGGTCCGGGAGTTCTTC.

The chain carries TRBV7-2 and TRBJ2-3, with a weak D call TRBD2 (7 bases). This CDR3 spans 15 amino acids. CDR1 is SGHTA and CDR2 is FQGNSA in the germline V gene. V lost 5 bases and J 3 bases, leaving 15 bases between the germline ends. CDR3: CASSARGGGTDTQYF. DNA for the CDR3: TGTGCCAGCAGCGCTAGGGGGGGTGGGACAGATACGCAGTATTTT.